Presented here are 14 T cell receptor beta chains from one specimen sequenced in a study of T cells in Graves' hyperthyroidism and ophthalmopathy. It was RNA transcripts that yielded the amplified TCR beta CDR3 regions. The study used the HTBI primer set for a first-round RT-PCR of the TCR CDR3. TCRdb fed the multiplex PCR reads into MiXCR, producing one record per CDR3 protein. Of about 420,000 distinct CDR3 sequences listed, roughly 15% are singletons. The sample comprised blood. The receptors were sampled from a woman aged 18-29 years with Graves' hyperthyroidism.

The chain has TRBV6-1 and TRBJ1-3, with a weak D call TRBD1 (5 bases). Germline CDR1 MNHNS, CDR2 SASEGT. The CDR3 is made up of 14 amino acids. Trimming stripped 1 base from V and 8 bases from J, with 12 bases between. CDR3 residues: CASSEGGGWDTIYF. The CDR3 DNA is TGTGCCAGCAGTGAAGGTGGGGGATGGGACACCATATATTTT.

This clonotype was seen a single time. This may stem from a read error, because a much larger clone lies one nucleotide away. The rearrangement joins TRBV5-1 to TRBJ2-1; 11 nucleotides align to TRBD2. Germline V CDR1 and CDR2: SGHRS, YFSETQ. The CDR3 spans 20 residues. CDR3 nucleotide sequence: TGCGCCAGCAGCTTGGGGCGGTACTCTAAGACTAGCGGGATCTACAATGAGCGGTTCTTC. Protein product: CASSLGRYSKTSGIYNERFF.

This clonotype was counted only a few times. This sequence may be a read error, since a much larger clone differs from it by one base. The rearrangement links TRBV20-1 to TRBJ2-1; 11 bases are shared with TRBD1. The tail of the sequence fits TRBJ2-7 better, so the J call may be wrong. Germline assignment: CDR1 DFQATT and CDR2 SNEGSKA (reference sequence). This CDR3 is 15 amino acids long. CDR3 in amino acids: CSARSDRGHYNEQYF. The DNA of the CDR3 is TGCAGTGCTAGGTCGGACAGGGGGCATTACAATGAGCAGTACTTC.

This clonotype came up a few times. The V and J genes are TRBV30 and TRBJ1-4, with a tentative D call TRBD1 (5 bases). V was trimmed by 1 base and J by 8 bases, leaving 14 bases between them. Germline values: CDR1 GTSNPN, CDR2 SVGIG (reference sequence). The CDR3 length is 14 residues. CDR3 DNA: TGTGCCTGGAGTGGGGGGGGGTCCCGCGAAAAACTGTTTTTT. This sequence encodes CAWSGGGSREKLFF.

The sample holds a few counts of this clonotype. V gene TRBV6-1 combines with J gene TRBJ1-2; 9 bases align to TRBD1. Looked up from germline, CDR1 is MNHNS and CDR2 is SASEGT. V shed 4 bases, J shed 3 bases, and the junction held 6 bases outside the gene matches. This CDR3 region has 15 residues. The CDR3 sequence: CASSGQDRGDYGYTF. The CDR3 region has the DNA TGTGCCAGCAGTGGCCAGGACAGGGGAGACTATGGCTACACCTTC.

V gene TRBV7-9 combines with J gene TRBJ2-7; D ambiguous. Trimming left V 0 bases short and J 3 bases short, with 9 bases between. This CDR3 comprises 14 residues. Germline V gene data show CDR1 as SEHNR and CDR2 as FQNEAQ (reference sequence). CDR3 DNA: TGTGCCAGCAGCTTAGCGCCAGATTTCTACGAGCAGTACTTC. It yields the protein CASSLAPDFYEQYF.

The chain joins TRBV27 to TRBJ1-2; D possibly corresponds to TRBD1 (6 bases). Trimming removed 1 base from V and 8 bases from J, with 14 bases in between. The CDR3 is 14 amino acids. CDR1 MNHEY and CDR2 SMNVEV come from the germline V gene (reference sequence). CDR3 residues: CASSLWAGVFGYTF. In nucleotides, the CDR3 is TGTGCCAGCAGTTTATGGGCAGGGGTGTTCGGCTACACCTTC.

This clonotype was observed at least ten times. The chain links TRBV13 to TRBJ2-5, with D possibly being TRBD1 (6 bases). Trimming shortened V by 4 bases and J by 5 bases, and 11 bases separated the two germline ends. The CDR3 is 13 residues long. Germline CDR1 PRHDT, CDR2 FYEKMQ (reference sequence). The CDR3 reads CASSWDTHETQYF. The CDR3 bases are TGTGCCAGCAGCTGGGACACTCACGAGACCCAGTACTTC.

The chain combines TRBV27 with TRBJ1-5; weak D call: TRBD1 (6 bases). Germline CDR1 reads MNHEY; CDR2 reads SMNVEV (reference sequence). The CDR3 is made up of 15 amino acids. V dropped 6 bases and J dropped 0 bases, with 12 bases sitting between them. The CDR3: CASRKGGLSNQPQHF. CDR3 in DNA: TGTGCCAGCAGAAAGGGGGGACTTAGCAATCAGCCCCAGCATTTT.

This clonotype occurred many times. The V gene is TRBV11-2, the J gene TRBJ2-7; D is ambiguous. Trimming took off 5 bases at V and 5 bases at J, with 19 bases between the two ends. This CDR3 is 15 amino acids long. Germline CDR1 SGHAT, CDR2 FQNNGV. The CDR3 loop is CASSRTGTSDDEQYF. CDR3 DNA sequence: TGTGCCAGCAGCCGAACCGGAACATCCGACGACGAGCAGTACTTC.

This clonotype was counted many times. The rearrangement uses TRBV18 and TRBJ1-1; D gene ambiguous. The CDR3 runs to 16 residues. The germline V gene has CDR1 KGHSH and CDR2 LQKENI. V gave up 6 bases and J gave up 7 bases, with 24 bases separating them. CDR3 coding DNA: TGTGCCAGCTCCCCGTCCCTGGGTGCGGCGCGGGATGAAGCTTTCTTT. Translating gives CASSPSLGAARDEAFF.

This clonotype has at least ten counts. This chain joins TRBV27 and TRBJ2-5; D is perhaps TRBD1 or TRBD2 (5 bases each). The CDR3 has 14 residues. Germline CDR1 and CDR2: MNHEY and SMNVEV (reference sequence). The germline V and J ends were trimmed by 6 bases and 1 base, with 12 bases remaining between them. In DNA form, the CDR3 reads TGTGCCAGCAGCGAGATCGGGACCCAAGAGACCCAGTACTTC. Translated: CASSEIGTQETQYF.

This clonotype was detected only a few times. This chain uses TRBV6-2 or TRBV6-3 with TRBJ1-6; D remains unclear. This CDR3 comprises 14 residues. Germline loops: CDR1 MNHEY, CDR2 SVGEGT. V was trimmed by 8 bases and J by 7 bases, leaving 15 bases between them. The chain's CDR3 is CASGIRTRNSPLHF. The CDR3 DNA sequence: TGTGCCAGCGGAATCAGAACGCGAAATTCACCCCTCCACTTT.

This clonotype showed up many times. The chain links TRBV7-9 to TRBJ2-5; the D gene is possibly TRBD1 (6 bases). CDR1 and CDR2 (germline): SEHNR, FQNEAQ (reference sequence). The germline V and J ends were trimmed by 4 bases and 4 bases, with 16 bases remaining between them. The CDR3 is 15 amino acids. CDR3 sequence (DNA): TGTGCCAGCAGCTCGTCAGAAACAGGGAGAGAGACCCAGTACTTC. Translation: CASSSSETGRETQYF. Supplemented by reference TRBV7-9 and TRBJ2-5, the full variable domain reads DTGVSQNPRHKITKRGQNVTFRCDPISEHNRLYWYRQTLGQGPEFLTYFQNEAQLEKSRLLSDRFSAERPKGSFSTLEIQRTEQGDSAMYLCASSSSETGRETQYFGPGTRLLVL.